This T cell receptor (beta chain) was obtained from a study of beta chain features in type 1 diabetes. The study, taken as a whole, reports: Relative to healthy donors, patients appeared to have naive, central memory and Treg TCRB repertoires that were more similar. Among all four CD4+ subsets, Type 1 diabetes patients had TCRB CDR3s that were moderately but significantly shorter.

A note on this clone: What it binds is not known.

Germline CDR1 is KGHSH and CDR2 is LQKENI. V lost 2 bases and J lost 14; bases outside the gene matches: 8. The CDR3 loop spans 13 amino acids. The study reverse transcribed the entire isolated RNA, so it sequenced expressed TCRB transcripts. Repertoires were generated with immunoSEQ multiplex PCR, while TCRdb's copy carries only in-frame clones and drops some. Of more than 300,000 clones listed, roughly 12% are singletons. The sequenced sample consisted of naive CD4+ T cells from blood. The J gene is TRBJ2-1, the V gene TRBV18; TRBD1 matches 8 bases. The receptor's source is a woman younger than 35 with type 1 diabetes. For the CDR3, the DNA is TGTGCCAGCTCACCAAATAACAGGGGGAGTGAGTTCTTC. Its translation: CASSPNNRGSEFF.